A selection of T cell receptor beta chains follows, all from one sample in a study of cytomegalovirus exposure and HLA in healthy donors. Here immunoSEQ multiplex PCR was the method, and the copy in TCRdb shows in-frame clones only, minus some. The table includes roughly 180,000 clones, 86% detected once. The material sequenced was PBMCs. These receptors were taken from a man aged 25 to 45 in good health and CMV-seropositive. Each CDR3 is given with its conserved first and last residue. D genes are given only for firm matches. Rows may omit the clone size; those that give it use once, few, many or a size class.

v_call: TRBV27
j_call: TRBJ2-1
d_call: TRBD1
clone_size: few
cdr3_nt: TGTGCCAGCAGTTTATCGGCCCAGGGGGCGGGAAATGAGCAGTTCTTC
cdr3_aa: CASSLSAQGAGNEQFF

v_call: TRBV11-2
j_call: TRBJ2-2
d_call: TRBD1
clone_size: -
cdr3_nt: TGTGCCAGCATCTCAGGGACAGGATACACCGGGGAGCTGTTTTTT
cdr3_aa: CASISGTGYTGELFF

v_call: TRBV14
j_call: TRBJ2-2
d_call: -
clone_size: few
cdr3_nt: TGTGCCAGCAGCCAAGTATCAGCCGCCGGGGAGCTGTTTTTT
cdr3_aa: CASSQVSAAGELFF

v_call: TRBV2
j_call: TRBJ2-3
d_call: TRBD1
clone_size: -
cdr3_nt: TGTGCCAGCAGTGAAGAGGGGGGACAGGCAGATACGCAGTATTTT
cdr3_aa: CASSEEGGQADTQYF

v_call: TRBV2
j_call: TRBJ2-1
d_call: TRBD1
clone_size: few
cdr3_nt: TGTGCCAGCAGAAGGACCAAGCAGGGGGCCTACAATGAGCAGTTCTTC
cdr3_aa: CASRRTKQGAYNEQFF

v_call: TRBV5-1
j_call: TRBJ2-3
d_call: -
clone_size: once
cdr3_nt: TGCGCCAGCAGCTTGGGAGTCGGAAGAGGGGCAGATACGCAGTATTTT
cdr3_aa: CASSLGVGRGADTQYF

v_call: TRBV5-4
j_call: TRBJ2-5
d_call: -
clone_size: -
cdr3_nt: TGTGCCAGCAGCCCGGGCCTAGGCGGGGAGACCCAGTACTTC
cdr3_aa: CASSPGLGGETQYF

v_call: TRBV4-1
j_call: TRBJ2-7
d_call: TRBD1
clone_size: -
cdr3_nt: TGCGCCAGCAGCCCAGACAGGGGCGCCTACGAGCAGTACTTC
cdr3_aa: CASSPDRGAYEQYF

v_call: TRBV6-1
j_call: TRBJ2-6
d_call: -
clone_size: -
cdr3_nt: TGTGCCAGCAGTCGCGGTGACTCTGGGGCCAACGTCCTGACTTTC
cdr3_aa: CASSRGDSGANVLTF

v_call: TRBV13
j_call: TRBJ2-1
d_call: -
clone_size: once
cdr3_nt: TGTGCCAGCAGCCCCCGGGACACCGACAATGAGCAGTTCTTC
cdr3_aa: CASSPRDTDNEQFF

v_call: TRBV19
j_call: TRBJ2-2
d_call: -
clone_size: once
cdr3_nt: TGTGCCAGTAGTCCCCAGGGCCATAGCACCGGGGAGCTGTTTTTT
cdr3_aa: CASSPQGHSTGELFF

v_call: TRBV19
j_call: TRBJ2-5
d_call: -
clone_size: -
cdr3_nt: TGTGCCAGTAGGGGGAGGCTCGGGGCACAAGAGACCCAGTACTTC
cdr3_aa: CASRGRLGAQETQYF

v_call: TRBV4-3
j_call: TRBJ1-5
d_call: -
clone_size: -
cdr3_nt: TGCGCCAGCAGCCAAGATCGGGGCCCTTCTGGCAATCAGCCCCAGCATTTT
cdr3_aa: CASSQDRGPSGNQPQHF

v_call: TRBV4-1
j_call: TRBJ2-5
d_call: -
clone_size: -
cdr3_nt: TGCGCCAGCAGCCAGGCGGGAGAGACCCAGTACTTC
cdr3_aa: CASSQAGETQYF